The TCR beta chain described here comes from a study of T cell responses to AZD1222 COVID-19 vaccine. General study findings and limits: Compared with day 0, the breadth and depth of the Spike-specific TCR repertoire rose significantly after two doses of AZD1222. Unmutated variant regions reportedly attract nearly half of all spike-specific TCRs.

TCRdb's table, derived via immunoSEQ multiplex PCR, lists solely in-frame clones and lacks some. The sample lists 95,000 to 150,000 clones, around 85% seen once, with less than 8% in the top ten. With regard to this clone: What it binds is not known.

Germline CDR1 and CDR2: MGHRA and YSYEKL. This CDR3 has 16 residues. Deletions cut 3 bases from V and 10 bases from J, with 24 bases between. The V call is TRBV4-1, the J call TRBJ1-2; D remains unclear. The TCR sequence derives from an adult in good health. The sample was peripheral blood, taken on day 0 of AZD1222 vaccination. The CDR3 DNA reads TGCGCCAGCAGCCATGAAAGAGAAAGGGCTCATCCAGACTACACCTTC. This gives the protein CASSHERERAHPDYTF.